The rows below give T cell receptor beta chains drawn from one sample of a study of T cells in Graves' hyperthyroidism and ophthalmopathy. One entry per CDR3 protein results from TCRdb running MiXCR on the multiplex PCR reads. This table holds roughly 800,000 distinct CDR3 sequences, around 39% found once. The sequencing sample was made of blood. Receptors were obtained from a man between 18 and 29 years old with Graves' hyperthyroidism. CDR3s include the opening cysteine and the closing phenylalanine or tryptophan. The order of the fields is clone size, D gene, J gene, V gene, CDR3 protein, CDR3 DNA. D genes are given only for firm matches. Size is omitted from some rows. Given values are once, few, many or a class for expanded clones.

NA NA TRBJ1-5 TRBV20-1 CSARPVSGQPQHF TGCAGTGCTAGACCGGTTTCGGGGCAGCCCCAGCATTTT
many NA TRBJ1-4 TRBV2 CASSEEIAAEKLFF TGTGCCAGCAGTGAGGAGATTGCGGCCGAAAAACTGTTTTTT
few NA TRBJ1-1 TRBV29-1 CSPGTQEPEAFF TGCAGCCCAGGGACCCAAGAGCCTGAAGCTTTCTTT
NA NA TRBJ2-1 TRBV24-1 CATGVSANEQFF TGTGCCACCGGGGTGTCAGCGAATGAGCAGTTCTTC
NA NA TRBJ2-5 TRBV7-3 CARGGGVRETQYF TGTGCTAGGGGCGGAGGGGTCCGGGAGACCCAGTACTTC
NA NA TRBJ1-2 TRBV5-5 CASSFRENYGYTF TGTGCCAGCAGCTTCAGGGAAAACTATGGCTACACCTTC
NA TRBD2 TRBJ2-5 TRBV7-2 CASSYQAGGRETQCF TGTGCCAGCAGCTACCAGGCGGGAGGGCGGGAGACCCAGTGCTTC
NA NA TRBJ2-7 TRBV12-3/TRBV12-4 CASSLDSNPYEQYF TGTGCCAGCAGTTTAGACAGCAATCCCTACGAGCAGTACTTC
NA NA TRBJ2-5 TRBV5-1 CASSPLGGGAGETQYF TGCGCCAGCAGCCCACTGGGGGGGGGCGCAGGGGAGACCCAGTACTTC
many NA TRBJ2-7 TRBV20-1 CSATTPEHSYEQYF TGCAGTGCCACTACGCCAGAACACTCCTACGAGCAGTACTTC
many TRBD1 TRBJ1-2 TRBV7-2 CASSSARTGGADGYTF TGTGCCAGCAGCTCGGCCAGGACAGGGGGCGCGGATGGCTACACCTTC
NA TRBD2 TRBJ2-7 TRBV20-1 CSASALSGGVDEQYF TGCAGTGCTAGTGCCCTTAGCGGGGGGGTGGATGAGCAGTACTTC
many NA TRBJ1-1 TRBV15 CATSPVGFGARTEAFF TGTGCCACCAGCCCAGTGGGGTTTGGGGCGCGGACTGAAGCTTTCTTT
NA TRBD2 TRBJ2-4 TRBV29-1 CAWSMGLAGIQYF TGTGCCTGGAGCATGGGACTAGCGGGAATTCAGTACTTC
NA TRBD2 TRBJ2-7 TRBV5-6 CASSPGTSGFYGQYF TGTGCCAGCAGCCCCGGGACTAGCGGATTCTACGGGCAGTACTTC
NA NA TRBJ1-3 TRBV6-1 CASSEGVGSSGNTIYF TGTGCCAGCAGTGAAGGAGTAGGTAGCTCTGGAAACACCATATATTTT
NA TRBD1 TRBJ2-7 TRBV5-1 CASRWDSSYEQYF TGCGCCAGCCGCTGGGACAGCTCCTACGAGCAGTACTTC
NA NA TRBJ2-6 TRBV6-1 CASSEIGPSGANVLTF TGTGCCAGCAGTGAAATAGGTCCCTCTGGGGCCAACGTCCTGACTTTC
NA TRBD1 TRBJ1-1 TRBV5-1 CASSGQGGFNTEAFF TGCGCCAGCAGTGGCCAGGGGGGCTTTAACACTGAAGCTTTCTTT
few NA TRBJ1-2 TRBV5-1 CASSLEGAGGQEWYGYTF TGCGCCAGCAGCTTGGAAGGAGCCGGTGGTCAGGAATGGTATGGCTACACCTTC
many NA TRBJ2-5 TRBV20-1 CSARDLGLYETQYF TGCAGTGCTAGAGATCTAGGACTGTACGAGACCCAGTACTTC
NA NA TRBJ2-2 TRBV2 CASSDRTRGTGELFF TGTGCCAGCAGTGATAGGACTAGGGGGACCGGGGAGCTGTTTTTT
many NA TRBJ1-2 TRBV7-9 CASAAGEDYYGYTF TGTGCCAGCGCGGCCGGCGAGGACTATTATGGCTACACCTTC
NA NA TRBJ2-7 TRBV7-2 CASSLGSHLEQYF TGTGCCAGCAGCTTAGGTAGCCATTTGGAGCAGTACTTC
NA NA TRBJ1-1 TRBV20-1 CSAREIPRQNTEAFF TGCAGTGCTAGAGAAATCCCCAGGCAGAACACTGAAGCTTTCTTT
many NA TRBJ1-1 TRBV25-1 CASSDTGGNTEAFF TGTGCCAGCAGTGATACCGGGGGGAACACTGAAGCTTTCTTT
NA NA TRBJ2-7 TRBV20-1 CSVGGRDWNEQYF TGCAGTGTGGGGGGGCGGGATTGGAACGAGCAGTACTTC
many NA TRBJ2-7 TRBV7-9 CASSLGGHQYF TGTGCCAGCAGTTTAGGTGGTCACCAGTACTTC
NA NA TRBJ2-2 TRBV12-3/TRBV12-4 CASSQRATGELFF TGTGCCAGCAGTCAACGGGCTACTGGGGAGCTGTTTTTT
few TRBD1 TRBJ1-6 TRBV6-1 CASSEAEQGNSPLHF TGTGCCAGCAGTGAAGCTGAACAGGGGAATTCACCCCTCCACTTT
few NA TRBJ1-4 TRBV6-5 CASSPGRLVEKLFF TGTGCCAGCAGCCCCGGGCGCCTCGTTGAAAAACTGTTTTTT
many NA TRBJ2-7 TRBV29-1 CSAWGLNEQYF TGCAGCGCATGGGGCCTTAACGAGCAGTACTTC
once NA TRBJ1-3 TRBV12-3/TRBV12-4 CASSFGLSQQPGNTIYF TGTGCCAGCAGTTTTGGTCTAAGTCAACAGCCTGGAAACACCATATATTTT
many NA TRBJ2-3 TRBV7-9 CASSPSTHTDTQYF TGTGCCAGCAGCCCGTCGACACACACAGATACGCAGTATTTT
NA NA TRBJ1-2 TRBV24-1 CARRTGTTGYTF TGTGCTAGACGTACAGGGACTACGGGCTACACCTTC
NA TRBD1 TRBJ1-4 TRBV7-3 CASSSRQGINEKLFF TGTGCCAGCAGCTCCCGACAGGGTATTAATGAAAAACTGTTTTTT
many TRBD1 TRBJ1-4 TRBV2 CASSEGQGAVKLFF TGTGCCAGCAGTGAAGGACAGGGGGCGGTAAAACTGTTTTTT
many NA TRBJ2-5 TRBV19 CASSAWQTQETQYF TGTGCCAGTAGTGCGTGGCAGACTCAAGAGACCCAGTACTTC
many NA TRBJ2-5 TRBV24-1 CATSDRRQPGGFETQYF TGTGCCACCAGTGACCGCAGACAGCCCGGAGGGTTTGAGACCCAGTACTTC
NA NA TRBJ2-2 TRBV11-2 CAGTGGYGELFF TGTGCCGGGACTGGCGGGTACGGGGAGCTGTTTTTT
NA NA TRBJ2-7 TRBV20-1 CSAREPDRFYEQYF TGCAGTGCTAGAGAACCGGACCGATTCTACGAGCAGTACTTC
many NA TRBJ2-5 TRBV2 CASSEEGEWETQYF TGTGCCAGCAGTGAAGAGGGTGAATGGGAGACCCAGTACTTC
NA NA TRBJ1-6 TRBV5-1 CASSLAAAASPVHF TGCGCCAGCAGCTTGGCGGCAGCGGCTTCACCCGTCCACTTT
many TRBD1 TRBJ1-3 TRBV7-2 CASSLGQGVGNTIYF TGTGCCAGCAGCTTAGGACAGGGGGTTGGAAACACCATATATTTT
NA NA TRBJ1-1 TRBV5-4 CASSSLAGPAFF TGTGCCAGCAGCTCCTTGGCGGGGCCAGCTTTCTTT
NA TRBD1 TRBJ1-2 TRBV13 CASSPQGAQSGYTF TGTGCCAGCAGTCCGCAGGGGGCACAAAGTGGCTACACCTTC
NA NA TRBJ1-1 TRBV20-1 CSAGFSGGTEAFF TGCAGTGCTGGCTTCTCCGGGGGCACTGAAGCTTTCTTT
few NA TRBJ1-5 TRBV10-3 CASSYSSPAVQPQHF TGTGCCAGCAGTTACTCGAGCCCTGCGGTACAGCCCCAGCATTTT
NA TRBD1 TRBJ2-7 TRBV5-1 CASSQADRVPYEQYF TGTGCCAGCAGCCAGGCGGACAGGGTCCCCTACGAGCAGTACTTC
NA NA TRBJ1-5 TRBV20-1 CSAREGRAIQETQHF TGCAGTGCTAGAGAGGGCAGGGCCATACAAGAGACCCAGCATTTT
few NA TRBJ1-1 TRBV12-3/TRBV12-4 CASTLGRGTEAFF TGTGCCAGCACCCTCGGGAGGGGGACTGAAGCTTTCTTT
many NA TRBJ1-1 TRBV5-6 CASSLIRRQNTEAFF TGTGCCAGCAGCTTGATTAGACGACAGAACACTGAAGCTTTCTTT
many NA TRBJ1-2 TRBV2 CASSADGDYGYTF TGTGCCAGCAGTGCTGACGGTGACTATGGCTACACCTTC
few NA TRBJ1-1 TRBV11-2 CASSSSSGGGTEAFF TGTGCCAGCAGCTCTTCCTCAGGTGGGGGAACTGAAGCTTTCTTT
NA NA TRBJ1-2 TRBV12-3/TRBV12-4 CASNEPYGYTF TGTGCCAGCAATGAGCCCTATGGCTACACCTTC